This entry describes one TCR beta chain. The J segment lost 8 bases and the V segment lost 1 base, leaving 4 bases of the junction unmatched. Germline V gives CDR1 SGHVS, CDR2 FQNEAQ. The CDR3 has 14 amino acids. These data are taken from a study of shared clonotypes between healthy human individuals. For each subset, genomic DNA was distributed in equal portions over several immunoSEQ plates. In the original workflow: Filtering of immunoSEQ junctional sequences could not match full-length read filtering. Sequencing was performed with immunoSEQ multiplex PCR; in TCRdb, only in-frame clones are kept and a portion is missing. V, J and clone size were drawn from that table, and D and trimming were deduced from the DNA. The data hold millions of clones, with around nine tenths observed a single time.

The TCR was taken from a man younger than 30 in good health. Source material: naive CD4+ T cells sorted from blood. Subset here: CD45RA+ positively selected. The V gene is TRBV7-8, the J gene TRBJ1-2; 10 positions agree with TRBD1. The CDR3 DNA reads as TGTGCCAGCAGCTTAGACGGGACAGGGGTCGGCTACACCTTC. Translating gives CASSLDGTGVGYTF.